This T cell receptor beta chain was retrieved from a study of vaccination and CD4 T cells after COVID-19. At the Johns Hopkins FTIC core, DNA taken from cultured CD4+ T cells was sequenced by way of the Oncomine TCR Beta short-read assay. A single record per CDR3 protein comes from TCRdb applying MiXCR to the PCR reads. The sample has about 20,000 distinct CDR3 sequences; about 40% are singletons. Treatment in this sample: approximately 9-day PBMC culture with coronavirus spike peptide pools or control peptides (ViraFEST assay). As for this clonotype: Its antigen is unknown.

This CDR3 region has 12 residues. Trimming removed 4 bases at V and 8 bases at J, with 10 bases between. Germline V lookup: CDR1 SGHTA, CDR2 FQGNSA. The TCR comes from a human donor who received a COVID-19 vaccine. The chain carries TRBV7-2 and TRBJ2-3; either TRBD1 or TRBD2 may supply D (5 bases each). Sequences were derived from CD4+ T cells from blood, cultured in vitro, sampled before SARS-CoV-2 vaccination. The CDR3 sequence is CASSSSGTTQYF. Written as DNA, the CDR3 is TGTGCCAGCAGCTCATCCGGGACTACGCAGTATTTT. Full variable domain (rest looked up from reference TRBV7-2 and TRBJ2-3): GAGVSQSPSNKVTEKGKDVELRCDPISGHTALYWYRQSLGQGLEFLIYFQGNSAPDKSGLPSDRFSAERTGGSVSTLTIQRTQQEDSAVYLCASSSSGTTQYFGPGTRLTVL.